These T cell receptor beta chains were read from a single sample in a study of CD4 T cell repertoires in COVID-19. Here immunoSEQ multiplex PCR was the method, and the copy in TCRdb shows in-frame clones only, minus some. The sample holds thousands of clones, 84% seen once. Here the sequenced sample was effector memory CD4+ T cells from blood, taken before the COVID-19 pandemic. These receptors all come from a human donor who had COVID-19. The CDR3 runs from the conserved cysteine through the conserved F or W.

>TRBV5-4|TRBJ2-1
CASSPIADPYNEQFF
>TRBV6-5|TRBJ1-2
CASSGPETFNYGYTF
>TRBV19|TRBJ2-1
CASSIGTSGSSEQFF
>TRBV7-2|TRBJ1-5
CASSPWTNPSNQPQHF
>TRBV9|TRBJ1-1
CASSPRGGSAEAFF
>TRBV11-2|TRBJ2-7
CASSSTGQGRLEQYF
>TRBV2|TRBJ1-4
CASSVGAEDEKLFF
>TRBV19|TRBJ1-1
CASSMRENSEAFF
>TRBV12-5|TRBJ1-4
CARMRNSNEKLFF
>TRBV5-1|TRBJ2-3
CASSPPGTAYTDTQYF
>TRBV28|TRBJ2-3
CASSRPTTSTDTQYF
>TRBV10-2|TRBJ2-7
CASRNGQGSQYEQYF
>TRBV19|TRBJ2-1
CASSIYSGSSHEQFF
>TRBV15|TRBJ2-1
CATSGTGWLAGAPSSYNEQFF
>TRBV2|TRBJ1-5
CASTAGDGNQPQHF
>TRBV28|TRBJ2-7
CASSLGGASYEQYF
>TRBV2|TRBJ2-6
CASSETGGAGANVLTF
>TRBV5-4|TRBJ1-2
CASSLNFGQGAGGYTF
>TRBV12-5|TRBJ2-3
CASGLVPQRDRETDTQYF
>TRBV10-3|TRBJ2-7
CAISGTSGSENEQYF
>TRBV5-4|TRBJ1-2
CASSSGQIGDYGYTF
>TRBV19|TRBJ1-1
CASSIRQDTEAFF
>TRBV28|TRBJ2-5
CASSFALGQGGRQETQYF
>TRBV5-5|TRBJ2-2
CASSLEGGAVTGELFF
>TRBV10-3|TRBJ2-1
CATGRTEASYNEQFF
>TRBV6-4|TRBJ2-3
CASSELAGSSTDTQYF
>TRBV28|TRBJ1-1
CASSLAKEAFF
>TRBV11-2|TRBJ2-3
CASSPRGGLGTDTQYF
>TRBV18|TRBJ1-4
CASSPGVQGAFEKLFF
>TRBV19|TRBJ2-3
CASSQNRGEDTQYF
>TRBV5-1|TRBJ2-5
CASSSRLAAQETQYF
>TRBV7-2|TRBJ1-5
CASSRGEGHQPQHF
>TRBV7-9|TRBJ2-7
CASSLNRGSRTAPYEQYF
>TRBV29-1|TRBJ2-5
CSVAWGLYQETQYF
>TRBV27|TRBJ1-2
CASSPQGGQYGYTF
>TRBV4-2|TRBJ1-2
CASSQDRQGSALTYGYTF
>TRBV19|TRBJ2-2
CASIWEGGTGELFF
>TRBV5-1|TRBJ2-1
CASSFSAGVDNEQFF
>TRBV6-5|TRBJ1-2
CASSYSGRTWGYTF
>TRBV7-9|TRBJ2-7
CASSLGGDPNGVYEQYF
>TRBV11-2|TRBJ2-3
CASSYGGSGGDTQYF
>TRBV5-1|TRBJ2-5
CASSPDWSRETQYF
>TRBV10-3|TRBJ1-2
CASRAQGFGYTF
>TRBV19|TRBJ2-5
CASSQGRWETQYF
>TRBV27|TRBJ1-1
CASSLSGQGSTEAFF
>TRBV28|TRBJ2-1
CASSPLGSGSSYNEQFF
>TRBV7-9|TRBJ1-3
CATRDSGNTIYF
>TRBV2|TRBJ2-1
CASKRQGAFDEQFF
>TRBV5-1|TRBJ2-1
CASSAGQGSYNEQFF
>TRBV16|TRBJ1-3
CASTTNSGNTIYF